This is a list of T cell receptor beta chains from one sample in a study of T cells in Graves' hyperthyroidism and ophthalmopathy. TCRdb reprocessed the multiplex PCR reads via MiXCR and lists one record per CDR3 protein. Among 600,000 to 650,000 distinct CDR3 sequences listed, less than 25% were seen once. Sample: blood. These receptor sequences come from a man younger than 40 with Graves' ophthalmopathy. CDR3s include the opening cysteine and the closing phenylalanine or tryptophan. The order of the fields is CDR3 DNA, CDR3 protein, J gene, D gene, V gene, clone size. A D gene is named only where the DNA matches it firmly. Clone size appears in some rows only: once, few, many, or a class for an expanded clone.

TGCGCCAGCAGCCAAGGAGAGGGACAGCCCTACGAGCAGTACTTC | CASSQGEGQPYEQYF | TRBJ2-7 | TRBD1 | TRBV4-3 | many
TGTGCCAGCAGCCCGAACTCGCTTGGAAACACCATATATTTT | CASSPNSLGNTIYF | TRBJ1-3 | - | TRBV7-9 | -
TGCAGCGTCATAGCGGGAGGGACAACAGATACGCAGTATTTT | CSVIAGGTTDTQYF | TRBJ2-3 | TRBD2 | TRBV29-1 | -
TGTGCCACCAGCAGGGGGGTGGGCAGCACAGATACGCAGTATTTT | CATSRGVGSTDTQYF | TRBJ2-3 | - | TRBV15 | -
TGTGCCAGCACCGATCTTCGGGGGATGGAGCAGTTCTTC | CASTDLRGMEQFF | TRBJ2-1 | - | TRBV9 | -
TGTGCCAGCAGCCCTGGTGGTACTAGGCGGGAGACCCAGTACTTC | CASSPGGTRRETQYF | TRBJ2-5 | - | TRBV7-6 | few
TGTGCCAGCAGCTTAGCCTTCCAGGGAGAGACCCAGTACTTC | CASSLAFQGETQYF | TRBJ2-5 | - | TRBV11-2 | many
TGTGCCAGCAGCTTGTGGCAAAGCACCGGGGAGCTGTTTTTT | CASSLWQSTGELFF | TRBJ2-2 | - | TRBV5-6 | -
TGCGCCAGCAGTGAATGGGGGTTGGGACAGGGACCAGATACGCAGTATTTT | CASSEWGLGQGPDTQYF | TRBJ2-3 | TRBD1 | TRBV10-1 | few
TGTGCCAGCAGCCAAGTAGACAGCTACTACAATGAGCAGTTCTTC | CASSQVDSYYNEQFF | TRBJ2-1 | - | TRBV4-2 | few
TGTGCCAGCAGTTTACAGCGCGGAGGGGGCACAGATACGCAGTATTTT | CASSLQRGGGTDTQYF | TRBJ2-3 | - | TRBV28 | many
TGTGCCAGCAGTTGGCCGGGACAGGGGACGACTGAAGCTTTCTTT | CASSWPGQGTTEAFF | TRBJ1-1 | TRBD1 | TRBV6-5 | few
TGTGCCAGCAACCGGGACAGGGCTACCGGGGAGCTGTTTTTT | CASNRDRATGELFF | TRBJ2-2 | TRBD1 | TRBV6-1 | few
TGTGCCAGCTCAATTGCGGGGAGCTCCTACGAGCAGTACTTC | CASSIAGSSYEQYF | TRBJ2-7 | - | TRBV19 | many
TGCAGCGTTGAAGTTGGCTCCGATACGCAGTATTTT | CSVEVGSDTQYF | TRBJ2-3 | - | TRBV29-1 | few
TGCGCCAGCAGTTACGGACTAGCGGGAGGACCTTCGAACACCGGGGAGCTGTTTTTT | CASSYGLAGGPSNTGELFF | TRBJ2-2 | TRBD2 | TRBV5-1 | -
TGCAGTGCTATACGGACTAGCGGGAGGGAGACCCAGTACTTC | CSAIRTSGRETQYF | TRBJ2-5 | TRBD2 | TRBV20-1 | -
TGTGCCAGCAGTCTAACTAGCGGTTCCTACAATGAGCAGCTCTTC | CASSLTSGSYNEQLF | TRBJ2-1 | TRBD2 | TRBV28 | -
TGTGCCAGCAGCTTAGCGGGGGGTAGCCGGACGCAGCCCCAGCATTTT | CASSLAGGSRTQPQHF | TRBJ1-5 | - | TRBV7-2 | many
TGTGCCAGCAGTTTGAGCGAGCGCCGAAATGAGCAGTTCTTC | CASSLSERRNEQFF | TRBJ2-1 | - | TRBV28 | many
TGTGCCATCACCCTAGAGAGCTCCTACAATGAGCAGTTCTTC | CAITLESSYNEQFF | TRBJ2-1 | - | TRBV10-3 | -
TGCGCCAGCAGCCCCTGGACGGATTCCAATCAGCCCCAGCATTTT | CASSPWTDSNQPQHF | TRBJ1-5 | - | TRBV4-3 | few
TGTGCCAGTAGCATTACAGGGGGCGGTCAGCCCCAGCATTTT | CASSITGGGQPQHF | TRBJ1-5 | TRBD1 | TRBV19 | -
TGTGCCAGCAGTCGACAGGGGGCGGCCGGAAAACTGTTTTTT | CASSRQGAAGKLFF | TRBJ1-4 | TRBD1 | TRBV6-1 | -
TGTGCCAGCAGTAGAGAACGGGACAATGAGCAGTTCTTC | CASSRERDNEQFF | TRBJ2-1 | - | TRBV2 | many
TGCGCCAGCGGATCTACTAGCGGGAGCACAGATACGCAGTATTTT | CASGSTSGSTDTQYF | TRBJ2-3 | TRBD2 | TRBV5-1 | many
TGCGCCAGCAGCCAAGAACAGGGTAGCTCCTACGAGCAGTACTTC | CASSQEQGSSYEQYF | TRBJ2-7 | - | TRBV4-1 | -
TGTGCCAGCAGCTTAGGGCCTACTGGAGAGCAGTTCTTC | CASSLGPTGEQFF | TRBJ2-1 | - | TRBV11-3 | many
TGCGCCAGCAGCCAACCGACAGGGGGCTCCTACGAGCAGTACTTC | CASSQPTGGSYEQYF | TRBJ2-7 | TRBD1 | TRBV4-1 | -
TGTGCCAGCAGCCCGCCCCAGCGGGGCTACGAGCAGTACTTC | CASSPPQRGYEQYF | TRBJ2-7 | TRBD2 | TRBV5-6 | few
TGTGCCAGCAGCTTAATTTCTTCCAGCTCGGATACGCAGTATTTT | CASSLISSSSDTQYF | TRBJ2-3 | - | TRBV7-6 | many
TGCAGTGCCAGGATACTAGCCGCCAGCTCCTACAATGAGCAGTTCTTC | CSARILAASSYNEQFF | TRBJ2-1 | - | TRBV20-1 | few
TGTGCCAGCAGTTTAAGTCTATCGGGTCAGCCCCAGCATTTT | CASSLSLSGQPQHF | TRBJ1-5 | - | TRBV27 | -
TGTGCCAGCAGCTCCCCGGGATATGACAATGAGCAGTTCTTC | CASSSPGYDNEQFF | TRBJ2-1 | - | TRBV7-9 | -
TGTGCCAGCAGGGACGGGAGGGCCTACACCGGGGAGCTGTTTTTT | CASRDGRAYTGELFF | TRBJ2-2 | TRBD2 | TRBV28 | -
TGTGCCAGTAGTATCGGCCAGAACACCGGGGAGCTGTTTTTT | CASSIGQNTGELFF | TRBJ2-2 | - | TRBV19 | -
TGTGCCAGCAGCCCCCGAAATAGTGCCGGGGAGCTGTTTTTT | CASSPRNSAGELFF | TRBJ2-2 | - | TRBV7-3 | few
TGTGCCAGCAGCTTGAGGACGCATCCCTACGAGCAGTACTTC | CASSLRTHPYEQYF | TRBJ2-7 | - | TRBV5-4 | once
TGTGCCAGCAGGATAGGGGGCACTGAAGCTTTCTTT | CASRIGGTEAFF | TRBJ1-1 | - | TRBV28 | many
TGCGCCAGCAGCCGGAGTCTCACCGGGGAGCTGTTTTTT | CASSRSLTGELFF | TRBJ2-2 | - | TRBV4-1 | few
TGCAGTGCTAGAATCTGGACTAGCGGGAGGGCCTACAATGAGCAGTTCTTC | CSARIWTSGRAYNEQFF | TRBJ2-1 | TRBD2 | TRBV20-1 | -
TGTGCCAGCAGTCAAGGGGGTGGTAGCAATCAGCCCCAGCATTTT | CASSQGGGSNQPQHF | TRBJ1-5 | - | TRBV7-2 | few
TGTGCCTGGAGTCCAGGGGGTCCCTACGAGCAGTACTTC | CAWSPGGPYEQYF | TRBJ2-7 | TRBD1 | TRBV30 | few
TGTGCCAGCAGCGCTGAGAGGGTCGGGGAGCTGTTTTTT | CASSAERVGELFF | TRBJ2-2 | - | TRBV11-2 | -
TGTGCCAGCAGCCAAGACGGTTTCGGCTATGGCTACACCTTC | CASSQDGFGYGYTF | TRBJ1-2 | - | TRBV9 | -
TGTGCCAGCAGTTACTCGGAGGGGGGGCAAGAGACCCAGTACTTC | CASSYSEGGQETQYF | TRBJ2-5 | - | TRBV6-5 | few
TGTGCCAGCAGAGTAGTGAATGAGCAGTTCTTC | CASRVVNEQFF | TRBJ2-1 | - | TRBV6-1 | few
TGTGCCGGGACTAGCGGGCATTACAATGAGCAGTTCTTC | CAGTSGHYNEQFF | TRBJ2-1 | TRBD2 | TRBV30 | many
TGTGCCAGCAGTTTAAACCCCGGGGGGGCGTGGAATGGCTACACCTTC | CASSLNPGGAWNGYTF | TRBJ1-2 | - | TRBV28 | many
TGTGCCAGCAGCTTAGCGGGGACAACAACTGAAGCTTTCTTT | CASSLAGTTTEAFF | TRBJ1-1 | - | TRBV7-9 | once
TGTGCCATCAGTGAGTCTGGCAGGGTGGCGAGCTACACCTTC | CAISESGRVASYTF | TRBJ1-2 | - | TRBV10-3 | -
TGTGCCACCAGTGCCTCCACAGGGGGCCGGGAGACCCAGTACTTC | CATSASTGGRETQYF | TRBJ2-5 | TRBD1 | TRBV24-1 | many
TGCAGTGCTAGAACCGGCCAGCGGGTAACAGATACGCAGTATTTT | CSARTGQRVTDTQYF | TRBJ2-3 | - | TRBV20-1 | few
TGTGCCTGGACCCGGAGGGACGTCTATGGCTACACCTTC | CAWTRRDVYGYTF | TRBJ1-2 | - | TRBV30 | many